This T cell receptor beta chain was sequenced for a study of identifying expanded T cells in peripheral blood. TCRdb's table, derived via immunoSEQ multiplex PCR, lists solely in-frame clones and lacks some. This sample has roughly 75,000 clones; under 90% occur once, and the top ten carry under 3.5%. With respect to this clone: Its antigen is undetermined.

CDR1 KGHSH and CDR2 LQKENI come from the germline V gene. CDR3 length equals 17 residues. The V end lost 2 bases, the J end lost 1 base, and 12 bases lay between the germline ends. Study-wide results and limits: Variance in clone template counts between roughly 2-week samples significantly increased with total template count across all healthy donors.

During the collection period, no donor immune events like infections were recorded. The clonotype was recovered from a person between 18 and 75 years old in good health. Sequenced: blood. The chain combines TRBV18 with TRBJ1-6; D perhaps matches TRBD1 (5 bases). CDR3 region: CASSPTGDQSYNSPLHF. CDR3 coding DNA: TGTGCCAGCTCACCAACGGGGGACCAGTCCTATAATTCACCCCTCCACTTT.